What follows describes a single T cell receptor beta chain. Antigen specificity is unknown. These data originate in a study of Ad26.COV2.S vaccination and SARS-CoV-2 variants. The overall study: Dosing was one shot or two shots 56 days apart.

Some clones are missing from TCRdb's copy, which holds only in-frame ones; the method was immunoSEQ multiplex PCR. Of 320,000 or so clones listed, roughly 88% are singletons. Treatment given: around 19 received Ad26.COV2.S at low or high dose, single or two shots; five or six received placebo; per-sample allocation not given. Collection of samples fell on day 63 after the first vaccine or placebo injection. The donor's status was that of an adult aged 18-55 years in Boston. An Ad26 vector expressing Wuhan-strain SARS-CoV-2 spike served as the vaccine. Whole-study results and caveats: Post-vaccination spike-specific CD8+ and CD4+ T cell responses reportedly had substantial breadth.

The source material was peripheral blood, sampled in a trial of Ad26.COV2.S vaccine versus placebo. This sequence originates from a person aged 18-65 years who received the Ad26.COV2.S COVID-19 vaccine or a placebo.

The DNA for the CDR3 is TGTGCCAGCAGCTTCCAGCCCTCCTCCTACGAGCAGTACGTC. Encoded protein: CASSFQPSSYEQYV. The genes are TRBV5-5 and TRBJ2-7; no definite D call. CDR3 length: 14 amino acids. The germline V and J ends were trimmed by 2 bases and 0 bases, with 9 bases remaining between them. The germline CDR1 and CDR2 sequences are SGHKS and YYEKEE (reference sequence).